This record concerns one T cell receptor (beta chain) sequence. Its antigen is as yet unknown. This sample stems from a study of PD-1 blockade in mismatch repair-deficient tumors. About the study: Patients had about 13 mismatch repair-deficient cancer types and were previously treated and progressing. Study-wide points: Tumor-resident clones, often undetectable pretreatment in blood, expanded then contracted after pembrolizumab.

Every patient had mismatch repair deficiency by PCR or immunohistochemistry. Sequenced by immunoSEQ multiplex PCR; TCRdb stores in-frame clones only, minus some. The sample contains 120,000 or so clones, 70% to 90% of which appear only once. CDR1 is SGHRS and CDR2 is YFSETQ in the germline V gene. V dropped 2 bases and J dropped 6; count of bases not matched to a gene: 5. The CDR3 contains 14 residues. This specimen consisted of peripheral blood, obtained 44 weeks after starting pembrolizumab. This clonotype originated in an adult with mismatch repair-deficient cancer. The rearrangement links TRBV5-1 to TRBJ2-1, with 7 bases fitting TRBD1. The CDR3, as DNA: TGCGCCAGCAGCTTTGTAGGGGGCATCAATGAGCAGTTCTTC. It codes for CASSFVGGINEQFF.